This T cell receptor (beta chain) was recovered during a study of blood T cell repertoires in COVID-19. In the study overall: The origin of the acute and convalescent COVID-19 samples was the United States, Italy and Spain. Sources were T cells, B-cell-depleted T cells, or PBMCs; the material itself was cDNA or gDNA.

Source study methods: Amplification of reference gene primers was used by the study to estimate nucleated cell counts. Clones were sequenced by immunoSEQ multiplex PCR, and TCRdb holds only the in-frame ones, with some missing. V, J and clone size are those of that table, while D and trimming were read from the DNA. The sample lists approximately 150,000 clones, 75% to 85% seen once, with approximately 7.7% in the top ten. Germline V gene data show CDR1 as LNHDA and CDR2 as SQIVND (reference sequence). V was shortened by 5 bases and J by 6 bases, with 16 bases between the two germline ends. The CDR3 loop spans 15 amino acids. Seattle-derived patients entered the study during active infection and were followed longitudinally.

The TCR was taken from an older woman with COVID-19, enrolled during active disease. The gene calls are TRBV19 and TRBJ2-2; TRBD2 is a possible D gene (6 bases). The sequencing sample was made of peripheral blood. The CDR3 loop reads CASSSRARRAGELFF. The DNA of the CDR3 is TGTGCCAGTAGTTCTAGGGCCCGGAGGGCCGGGGAGCTGTTTTTT.